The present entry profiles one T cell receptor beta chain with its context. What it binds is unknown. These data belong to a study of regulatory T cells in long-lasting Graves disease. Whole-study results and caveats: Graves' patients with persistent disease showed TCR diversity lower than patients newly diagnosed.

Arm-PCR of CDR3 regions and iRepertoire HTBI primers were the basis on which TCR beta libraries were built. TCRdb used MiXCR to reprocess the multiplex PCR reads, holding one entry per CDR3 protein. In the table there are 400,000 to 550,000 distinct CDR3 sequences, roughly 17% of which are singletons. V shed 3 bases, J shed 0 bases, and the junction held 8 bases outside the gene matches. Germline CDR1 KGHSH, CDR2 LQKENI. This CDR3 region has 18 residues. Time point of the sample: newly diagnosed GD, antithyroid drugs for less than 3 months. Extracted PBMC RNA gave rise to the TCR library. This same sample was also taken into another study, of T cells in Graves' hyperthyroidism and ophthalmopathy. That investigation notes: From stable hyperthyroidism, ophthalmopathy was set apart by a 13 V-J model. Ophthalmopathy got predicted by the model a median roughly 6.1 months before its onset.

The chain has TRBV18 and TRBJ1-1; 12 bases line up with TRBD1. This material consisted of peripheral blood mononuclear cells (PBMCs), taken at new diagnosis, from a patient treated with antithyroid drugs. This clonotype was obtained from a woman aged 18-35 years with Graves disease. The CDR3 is CASSPAGTGGAMNTEAFF. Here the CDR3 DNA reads TGTGCCAGCTCACCTGCCGGGACAGGGGGCGCGATGAACACTGAAGCTTTCTTT.